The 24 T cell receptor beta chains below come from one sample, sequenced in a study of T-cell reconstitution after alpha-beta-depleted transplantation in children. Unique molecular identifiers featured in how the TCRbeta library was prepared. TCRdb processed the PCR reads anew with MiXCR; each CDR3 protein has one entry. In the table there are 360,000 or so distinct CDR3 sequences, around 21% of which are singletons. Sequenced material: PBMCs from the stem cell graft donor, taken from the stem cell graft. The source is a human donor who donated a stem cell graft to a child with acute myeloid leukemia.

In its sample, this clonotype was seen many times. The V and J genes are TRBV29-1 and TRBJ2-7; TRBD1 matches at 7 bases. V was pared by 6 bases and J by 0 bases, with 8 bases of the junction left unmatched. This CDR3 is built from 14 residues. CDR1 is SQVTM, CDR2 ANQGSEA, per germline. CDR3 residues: CSVGAGTASYEQYF. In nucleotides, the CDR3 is TGCAGCGTGGGGGCCGGGACAGCCTCCTACGAGCAGTACTTC.

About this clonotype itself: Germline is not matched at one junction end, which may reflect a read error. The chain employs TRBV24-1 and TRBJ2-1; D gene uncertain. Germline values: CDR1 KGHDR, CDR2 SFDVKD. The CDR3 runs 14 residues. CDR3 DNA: TGTACCACCAGTGTCATGGGAAAAGCCGATGAGCAGTTCTTC. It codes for CTTSVMGKADEQFF.

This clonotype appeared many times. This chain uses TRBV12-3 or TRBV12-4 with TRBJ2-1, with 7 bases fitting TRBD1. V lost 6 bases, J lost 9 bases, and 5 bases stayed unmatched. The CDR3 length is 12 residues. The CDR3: CASRQDRVEQFF. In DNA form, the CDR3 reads TGTGCCAGCAGGCAAGACAGGGTTGAGCAGTTCTTC.

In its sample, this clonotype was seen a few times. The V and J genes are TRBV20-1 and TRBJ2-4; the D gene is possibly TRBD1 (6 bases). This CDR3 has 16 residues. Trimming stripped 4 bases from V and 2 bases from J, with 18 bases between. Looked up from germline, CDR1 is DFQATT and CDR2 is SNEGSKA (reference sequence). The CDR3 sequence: CSATQGTGWTKNIQYF. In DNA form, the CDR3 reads TGCAGTGCTACCCAGGGGACCGGGTGGACCAAAAACATTCAGTACTTC.

The chain's CDR3 is CSEIGRWGEINYGYTF. Here the CDR3 DNA reads TGCAGTGAGATTGGACGATGGGGTGAGATCAACTATGGCTACACCTTC. The rearrangement links TRBV20-1 to TRBJ1-2; D is uncertain. This CDR3 has 16 residues. Trimming pared 7 bases from V and 2 bases from J, leaving 23 bases between. CDR1 DFQATT and CDR2 SNEGSKA come from the germline V gene (reference sequence).

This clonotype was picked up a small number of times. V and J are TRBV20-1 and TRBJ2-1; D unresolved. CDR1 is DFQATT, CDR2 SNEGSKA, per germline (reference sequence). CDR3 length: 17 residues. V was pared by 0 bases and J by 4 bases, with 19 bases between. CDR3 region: CSARDPYRALEYNEQFF. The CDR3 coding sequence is TGCAGTGCTAGAGATCCCTACCGAGCGCTAGAATACAATGAGCAGTTCTTC.

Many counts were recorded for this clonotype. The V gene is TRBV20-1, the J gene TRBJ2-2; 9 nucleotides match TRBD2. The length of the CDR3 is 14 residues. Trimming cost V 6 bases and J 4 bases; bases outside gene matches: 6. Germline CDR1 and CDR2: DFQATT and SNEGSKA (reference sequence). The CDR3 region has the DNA TGCAGTGCCCCGGGACTAGCAGGCACCGGGGAGCTGTTTTTT. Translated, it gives CSAPGLAGTGELFF.

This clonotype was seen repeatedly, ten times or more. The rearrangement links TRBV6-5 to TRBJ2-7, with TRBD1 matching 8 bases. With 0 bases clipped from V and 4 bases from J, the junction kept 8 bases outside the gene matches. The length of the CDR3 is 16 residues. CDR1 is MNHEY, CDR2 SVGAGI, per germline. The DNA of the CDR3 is TGTGCCAGCAGTTACTCGGCGGGGCAGGGGGCATACGAGCAGTACTTC. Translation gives CASSYSAGQGAYEQYF.

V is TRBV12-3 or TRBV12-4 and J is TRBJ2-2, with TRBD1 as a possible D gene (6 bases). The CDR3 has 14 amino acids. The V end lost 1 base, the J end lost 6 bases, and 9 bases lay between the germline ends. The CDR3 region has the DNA TGTGCCAGCAGTTTAGGGGGGCTGGCCGGGGAGCTGTTTTTT. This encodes CASSLGGLAGELFF.

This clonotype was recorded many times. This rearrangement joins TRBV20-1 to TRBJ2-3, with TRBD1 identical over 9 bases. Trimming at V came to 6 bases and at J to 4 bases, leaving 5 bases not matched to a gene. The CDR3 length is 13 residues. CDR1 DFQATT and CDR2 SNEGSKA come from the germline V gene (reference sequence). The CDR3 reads CSAGQGIADTQYF. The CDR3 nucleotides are TGCAGTGCGGGACAGGGTATCGCAGATACGCAGTATTTT.

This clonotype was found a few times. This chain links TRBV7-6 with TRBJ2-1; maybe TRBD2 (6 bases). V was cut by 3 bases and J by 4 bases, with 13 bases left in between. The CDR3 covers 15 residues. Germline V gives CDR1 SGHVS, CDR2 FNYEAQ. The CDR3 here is CASSFEASAYNEQFF. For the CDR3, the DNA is TGTGCCAGCAGCTTTGAGGCTAGCGCGTACAATGAGCAGTTCTTC.

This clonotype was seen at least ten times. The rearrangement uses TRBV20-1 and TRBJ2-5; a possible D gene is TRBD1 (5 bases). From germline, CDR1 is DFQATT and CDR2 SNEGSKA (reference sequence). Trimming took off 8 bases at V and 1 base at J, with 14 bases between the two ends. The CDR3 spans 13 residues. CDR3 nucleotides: TGCAGTATTTTTGACAGCCCCCAAGAGACCCAGTACTTC. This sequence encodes CSIFDSPQETQYF.

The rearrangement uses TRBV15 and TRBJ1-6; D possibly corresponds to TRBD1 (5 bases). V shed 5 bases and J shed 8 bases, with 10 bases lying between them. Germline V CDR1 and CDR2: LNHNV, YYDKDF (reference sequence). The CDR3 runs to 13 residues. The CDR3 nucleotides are TGTGCCACCAGCGGCAGAGGGGATTCACCCCTCCACTTT. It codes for CATSGRGDSPLHF. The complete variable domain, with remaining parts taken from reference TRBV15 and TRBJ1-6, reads DAMVIQNPRYQVTQFGKPVTLSCSQTLNHNVMYWYQQKSSQAPKLLFHYYDKDFNNEADTPDNFQSRRPNTSFCFLDIRSPGLGDTAMYLCATSGRGDSPLHFGNGTRLTVT.

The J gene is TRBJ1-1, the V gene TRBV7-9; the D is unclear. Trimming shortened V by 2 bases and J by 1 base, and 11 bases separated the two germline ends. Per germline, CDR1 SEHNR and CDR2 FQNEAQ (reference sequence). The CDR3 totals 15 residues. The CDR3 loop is CASSLTFSTNTEAFF. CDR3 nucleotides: TGTGCCAGCAGCTTAACCTTTTCAACGAACACTGAAGCTTTCTTT.

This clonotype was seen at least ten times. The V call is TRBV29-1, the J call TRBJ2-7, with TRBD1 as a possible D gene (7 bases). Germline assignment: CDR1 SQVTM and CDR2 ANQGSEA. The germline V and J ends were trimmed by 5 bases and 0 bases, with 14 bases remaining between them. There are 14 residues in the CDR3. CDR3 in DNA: TGCAGCGTTCTAGGCGGGACAGACTCCTACGAGCAGTACTTC. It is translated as CSVLGGTDSYEQYF.

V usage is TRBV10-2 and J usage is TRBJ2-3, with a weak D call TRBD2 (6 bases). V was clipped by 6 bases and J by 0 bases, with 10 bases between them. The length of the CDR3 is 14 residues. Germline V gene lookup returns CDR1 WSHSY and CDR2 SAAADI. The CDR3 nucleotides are TGCGCCAGCAGGGCCGGGACTAGCACAGATACGCAGTATTTT. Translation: CASRAGTSTDTQYF.

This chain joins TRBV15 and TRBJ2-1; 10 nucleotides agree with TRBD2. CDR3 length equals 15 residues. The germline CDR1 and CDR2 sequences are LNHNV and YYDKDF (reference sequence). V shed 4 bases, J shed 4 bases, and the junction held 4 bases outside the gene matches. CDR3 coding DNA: TGTGCCACCAGCACTCGGACTAGCGGTTACAATGAGCAGTTCTTC. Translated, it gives CATSTRTSGYNEQFF.

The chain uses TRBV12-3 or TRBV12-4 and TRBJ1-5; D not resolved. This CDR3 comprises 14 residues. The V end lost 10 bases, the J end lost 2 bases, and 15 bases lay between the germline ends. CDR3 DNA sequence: TGTGCCACCACGGCCGGGCACCGCAATCAGCCCCAGCATTTT. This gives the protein CATTAGHRNQPQHF.

CDR3 in DNA: TGTGCCAGCAGCTTTACGACAGGGGCGGCCGGGGAGCTGTTTTTT. Translating it yields CASSFTTGAAGELFF. This chain joins TRBV7-8 and TRBJ2-2; 8 bases line up with TRBD1. CDR3 length: 15 amino acids. Germline V gene lookup returns CDR1 SGHVS and CDR2 FQNEAQ. V was clipped by 3 bases and J by 6 bases; unmatched bases: 6.

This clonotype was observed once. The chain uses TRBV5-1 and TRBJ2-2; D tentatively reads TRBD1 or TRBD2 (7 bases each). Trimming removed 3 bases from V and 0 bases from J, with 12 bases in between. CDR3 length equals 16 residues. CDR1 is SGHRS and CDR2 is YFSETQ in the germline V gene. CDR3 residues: CASSWGGQTNTGELFF. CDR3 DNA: TGCGCCAGCAGCTGGGGGGGACAGACGAACACCGGGGAGCTGTTTTTT.

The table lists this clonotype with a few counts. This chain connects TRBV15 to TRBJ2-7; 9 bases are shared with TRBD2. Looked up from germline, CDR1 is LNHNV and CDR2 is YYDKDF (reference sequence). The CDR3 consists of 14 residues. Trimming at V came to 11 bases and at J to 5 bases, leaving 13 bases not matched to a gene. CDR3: CAARPGLAFHEQYF. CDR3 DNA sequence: TGTGCCGCAAGGCCGGGACTAGCTTTCCACGAGCAGTACTTC.

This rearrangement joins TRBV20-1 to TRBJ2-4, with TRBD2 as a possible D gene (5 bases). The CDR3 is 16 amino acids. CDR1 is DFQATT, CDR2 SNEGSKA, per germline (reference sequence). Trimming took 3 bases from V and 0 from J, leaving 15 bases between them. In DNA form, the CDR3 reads TGCAGTGCTAGCTTTTTAGAGGGAATAGCCAAAAACATTCAGTACTTC. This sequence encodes CSASFLEGIAKNIQYF.

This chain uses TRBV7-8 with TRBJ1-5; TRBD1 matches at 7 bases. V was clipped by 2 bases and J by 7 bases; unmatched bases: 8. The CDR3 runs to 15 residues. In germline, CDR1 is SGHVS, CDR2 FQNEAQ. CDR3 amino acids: CASSLTGDPSQPQHF. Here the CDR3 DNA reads TGTGCCAGCAGCTTAACAGGGGACCCGTCACAGCCCCAGCATTTT.

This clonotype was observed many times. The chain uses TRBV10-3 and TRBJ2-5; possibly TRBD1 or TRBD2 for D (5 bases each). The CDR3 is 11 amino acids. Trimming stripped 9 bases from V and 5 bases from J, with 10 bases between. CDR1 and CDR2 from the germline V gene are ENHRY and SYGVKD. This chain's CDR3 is CAIGGGETQYF. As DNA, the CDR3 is TGTGCCATTGGGGGTGGGGAGACCCAGTACTTC.